Each of the 29 T cell receptor beta chains below was sequenced from the same sample in a study of T cell clonotyping in hematopoietic cell transplantation. Measured with immunoSEQ multiplex PCR; TCRdb has only the in-frame clones, and not every one. The sample holds 10,000 to 15,000 clones, roughly 89% seen once. Sequencing was carried out using peripheral blood mononuclear cells. These receptors were collected from a human donor who either received an allogeneic hematopoietic cell transplant for a myeloid malignancy or was a related donor (not recorded which). Some clones in this sample may be carry-over from other donors' samples.

This sequence joins TRBV11-2 and TRBJ2-5; D not certain. The CDR3 consists of 16 residues. Germline V lookup: CDR1 SGHAT, CDR2 FQNNGV. V dropped 1 base and J dropped 5 bases, with 17 bases sitting between them. The CDR3 sequence: CASSLVSDPPSETQYF. The CDR3 bases are TGTGCCAGCAGCTTAGTATCTGATCCACCTTCGGAGACCCAGTACTTC.

This clone turned up a few times. The chain joins TRBV6-5 to TRBJ1-3; 9 nucleotides align to TRBD1. V lost 2 bases, J lost 6 bases, and 5 bases stayed unmatched. CDR1 is MNHEY, CDR2 SVGAGI, per germline. The CDR3 contains 15 residues. The CDR3 nucleotides read TGTGCCAGCAGTTACGGGGACAGGGATGCAAACACCATATATTTT. Protein: CASSYGDRDANTIYF.

In DNA, the CDR3 is TGTGCCAGCAGTCCCCGGGACAGCCTCCAAGAGACCCAGTACTTC. This translates into CASSPRDSLQETQYF. This chain joins TRBV27 and TRBJ2-5; 7 bases are a match to TRBD1. This CDR3 has 15 residues. V was pared by 5 bases and J by 1 base, with 7 bases of the junction left unmatched. CDR1 and CDR2 from the germline V gene are MNHEY and SMNVEV (reference sequence).

The rearrangement joins TRBV7-8 to TRBJ1-2; weak D call: TRBD1 (5 bases). Germline V gene sequence: CDR1 SGHVS, CDR2 FQNEAQ. The germline V and J ends were trimmed by 2 bases and 10 bases, with 17 bases remaining between them. The CDR3 is made up of 14 amino acids. DNA for the CDR3: TGTGCCAGCAGCTTACGGTCGGGGCCCGGGGACTACACCTTC. Translation gives CASSLRSGPGDYTF. Looking up the rest from reference TRBV7-8 and TRBJ1-2 gives the full variable domain: GAGVSQSPRYKVAKRGQDVALRCDPISGHVSLFWYQQALGQGPEFLTYFQNEAQLDKSGLPSDRFFAERPEGSVSTLKIQRTQQEDSAVYLCASSLRSGPGDYTFGSGTRLTVV.

The chain joins TRBV6-5 to TRBJ1-1; D ambiguous. V was cut by 4 bases and J by 6 bases, with 18 bases left in between. The CDR3 is 15 residues long. Germline-derived CDR1 and CDR2 are MNHEY and SVGAGI. This CDR3 reads CASSSSDKPGAEAFF. The CDR3 DNA reads TGTGCCAGCAGTTCCTCCGACAAACCTGGGGCTGAAGCTTTCTTT.

This sequence joins TRBV5-6 and TRBJ1-5; D remains unclear. This CDR3 is built from 13 residues. Per germline, CDR1 SGHDT and CDR2 YYEEEE. Trimming took 2 bases from V and 0 from J, leaving 3 bases between them. In nucleotides, the CDR3 is TGTGCCAGCAGCTTCACTAGCAATCAGCCCCAGCATTTT. This encodes CASSFTSNQPQHF.

The J gene is TRBJ1-3, the V gene TRBV9, with a possible D match to TRBD1 (5 bases). CDR3 size: 20 residues. V gave up 0 bases and J gave up 0 bases, with 22 bases separating them. Germline V lookup: CDR1 SGDLS, CDR2 YYNGEE. CDR3 bases: TGTGCCAGCAGCGTAGACGGGACGCCCGGAGGGGTGAGCTCTGGAAACACCATATATTTT. This gives the protein CASSVDGTPGGVSSGNTIYF.

The chain recombines TRBV19 with TRBJ2-5; D possibly uses TRBD1 or TRBD2 (5 bases each). Germline assignment: CDR1 LNHDA and CDR2 SQIVND (reference sequence). The V and J ends lost 5 bases and 4 bases respectively, with 26 bases between them. This CDR3 has 18 amino acids. The CDR3 loop reads CASSVRTTSGTRGETQYF. In DNA form, the CDR3 reads TGTGCCAGTAGTGTTCGGACAACTTCCGGAACCCGGGGAGAGACCCAGTACTTC.

This chain connects TRBV25-1 to TRBJ1-1; perhaps TRBD1 as D (5 bases). From germline, CDR1 is MGHDK and CDR2 SYGVNS. V was clipped by 6 bases and J by 8 bases, with 10 bases between them. This CDR3 comprises 11 residues. The CDR3 bases are TGTGCCAGCAGGAGGGGAAGAGAAGCTTTCTTT. It encodes CASRRGREAFF.

The chain uses TRBV19 and TRBJ2-5, with D perhaps TRBD1 (6 bases). V lost 4 bases to trimming and J lost 5 bases, with 11 bases between them. Germline-derived CDR1 and CDR2 are LNHDA and SQIVND (reference sequence). The CDR3 length is 13 residues. For the CDR3, the DNA is TGTGCCAGTAGTACTCAGGGGCGGGAGACCCAGTACTTC. Amino acid sequence: CASSTQGRETQYF.

V is TRBV9 and J is TRBJ1-6, with unresolved D. CDR3 length: 13 residues. Germline CDR1 SGDLS, CDR2 YYNGEE. V lost 3 bases to trimming and J lost 9 bases, with 10 bases between them. CDR3 nucleotide sequence: TGTGCCAGCAGCGCGAGTACTACTTCACCCCTCCACTTT. Translated, it gives CASSASTTSPLHF.

This chain connects TRBV7-9 to TRBJ2-1; TRBD2 agrees at 7 bases. The CDR3 sequence is 14 residues long. CDR1 is SEHNR, CDR2 FQNEAQ, per germline (reference sequence). V shed 5 bases, J shed 3 bases, and the junction held 4 bases outside the gene matches. For the CDR3, the DNA is TGTGCCAGCAGCGTCCGGGACTACTACAATGAGCAGTTCTTC. Translating it yields CASSVRDYYNEQFF.

The chain combines TRBV5-8 with TRBJ1-5, with TRBD1 as a possible D gene (5 bases). The CDR3 is made up of 15 amino acids. The germline V gene encodes CDR1 SGHTS and CDR2 YDEGEE. With 0 bases removed from V and 5 bases from J, the gap between germline ends came to 12 bases. The CDR3 protein is CASSLASRGDQPQHF. CDR3 sequence (DNA): TGTGCCAGCAGCTTGGCCAGCCGGGGCGATCAGCCCCAGCATTTT.

The chain links TRBV5-1 to TRBJ1-1; no reliable D call. The V end was cut by 0 bases, the J end by 3 bases, with 15 bases between. In germline, CDR1 is SGHRS, CDR2 YFSETQ. The CDR3 is made up of 16 amino acids. As DNA, the CDR3 is TGCGCCAGCAGCTTGGGCTCACGGCCCGGGGACACTGAAGCTTTCTTT. As protein: CASSLGSRPGDTEAFF.

This rearrangement joins TRBV29-1 to TRBJ2-7; D is undetermined. V lost 5 bases to trimming and J lost 0 bases, with 8 bases between them. The CDR3 spans 12 residues. From germline, CDR1 is SQVTM and CDR2 ANQGSEA. CDR3 in DNA: TGCAGCGTTCAGTGGGGCTCCTACGAGCAGTACTTC. Encoded protein: CSVQWGSYEQYF.

The chain joins TRBV5-1 to TRBJ1-2; 11 nucleotides align to TRBD1. The trim removed 0 bases at V and 8 bases at J, leaving 6 bases unmatched. Germline V gives CDR1 SGHRS, CDR2 YFSETQ. The CDR3 length is 15 residues. CDR3 sequence: CASSLAGTGGEGYTF. The CDR3 nucleotides read TGCGCCAGCAGCTTGGCCGGGACAGGGGGAGAAGGCTACACCTTC.

This clone showed up just a few times. V usage is TRBV5-1 and J usage is TRBJ1-6; 7 nucleotides line up with TRBD1. CDR3 size: 15 residues. Trimming took 2 bases from V and 6 from J; bases not matched to a gene: 5. The germline CDR1 and CDR2 sequences are SGHRS and YFSETQ. In DNA, the CDR3 is TGCGCCAGCAGCTTTACCGACAGGGCTAATTCACCCCTCCACTTT. Residues: CASSFTDRANSPLHF.

The chain links TRBV19 to TRBJ1-6, with TRBD1 identical over 10 bases. CDR1 and CDR2 (germline): LNHDA, SQIVND (reference sequence). After removal of 5 bases from V and 9 bases from J, the junction contained 13 bases not matched to a gene. This CDR3 comprises 17 residues. The CDR3 bases are TGTGCCAGTAGTGGCGCCTCAGGACAGGGGGTCAGTTCACCCCTCCACTTT. Translated, it gives CASSGASGQGVSSPLHF.

The V call is TRBV5-1, the J call TRBJ2-2; D is ambiguous. CDR3 size: 14 residues. CDR1 and CDR2 (germline): SGHRS, YFSETQ. Trimming took 3 bases from V and 0 from J, leaving 6 bases between them. The CDR3 loop is CASSSDPNTGELFF. The CDR3 DNA sequence: TGCGCCAGCAGCTCGGATCCGAACACCGGGGAGCTGTTTTTT.

The chain combines TRBV15 with TRBJ1-1; no clear D gene. Germline CDR1 reads LNHNV; CDR2 reads YYDKDF (reference sequence). The CDR3 spans 14 residues. V lost 1 base and J 3 bases, leaving 9 bases between the germline ends. DNA for the CDR3: TGTGCCACCAGCAGAGCGGTGACTTACACTGAAGCTTTCTTT. It codes for CATSRAVTYTEAFF.

The V call is TRBV5-6, the J call TRBJ1-1, with D unclear. The CDR3 runs 13 residues. V was trimmed by 2 bases and J by 2 bases, leaving 7 bases between them. The germline V gene has CDR1 SGHDT and CDR2 YYEEEE. The CDR3 loop is CASSLDTNTEAFF. The CDR3 DNA reads as TGTGCCAGCAGCTTAGACACCAACACTGAAGCTTTCTTT.

The rearrangement links TRBV4-3 to TRBJ2-7, with TRBD2 as a possible D gene (7 bases). The germline V gene has CDR1 LGHNA and CDR2 YSLEER. The ends were cut back, 4 bases at V and 2 bases at J, with 18 bases in the middle. CDR3 length: 16 amino acids. CDR3: CASSPTTGGLPYEQYF. The CDR3 coding sequence is TGCGCCAGCAGCCCTACGACCGGGGGGCTCCCCTACGAGCAGTACTTC.

The chain carries TRBV6-4 and TRBJ1-1, with TRBD1 as a possible D gene (5 bases). Between the trimmed V and J ends, which lost 2 bases and 4 bases, there was a span of 11 bases. The CDR3 extends over 14 amino acids. CDR1 and CDR2 (germline): MRHNA, SNTAGT. The CDR3 protein is CASSDIVGGTEAFF. The DNA of the CDR3 is TGTGCCAGCAGTGACATCGTGGGGGGCACTGAAGCTTTCTTT.

In this sample, this clone turned up once. The CDR3 nucleotides read TGTGCCAGCAGCAGGTTAGAAAGGACTGAAGCTTTCTTT. Translation: CASSRLERTEAFF. J is TRBJ1-1 and V is TRBV9; no definite D call. V lost 4 bases to trimming and J lost 5 bases, with 12 bases between them. Per the germline V gene, CDR1 is SGDLS and CDR2 is YYNGEE. The CDR3 consists of 13 residues.

The chain carries TRBV5-8 and TRBJ2-7; TRBD1 is a possible D gene (6 bases). Per the germline V gene, CDR1 is SGHTS and CDR2 is YDEGEE. V was pared by 5 bases and J by 7 bases, with 19 bases between. This CDR3 is built from 14 residues. The CDR3 DNA reads as TGTGCCAGCAGTCAGCCGGTGGGGGCTAAGGAGCAGTACTTC. Translated: CASSQPVGAKEQYF.

This sequence joins TRBV7-9 and TRBJ1-1; D might be TRBD1 (6 bases). The CDR3 is made up of 16 amino acids. From germline, CDR1 is SEHNR and CDR2 FQNEAQ (reference sequence). Trimming removed 5 bases at V and 5 bases at J, with 21 bases between. The CDR3 protein is CASSPAGQTWETEAFF. The CDR3 DNA reads TGTGCCAGCAGCCCGGCCGGACAGACCTGGGAAACTGAAGCTTTCTTT.

The gene calls are TRBV7-2 and TRBJ1-1, with 8 bases that match TRBD1. Germline CDR1 and CDR2: SGHTA and FQGNSA. The CDR3 has 14 amino acids. Losses at the gene ends were 5 bases for V and 4 bases for J; bases not matched to a gene: 6. CDR3 DNA sequence: TGTGCCAGCAGCAGCTCGGGACAGGTCACTGAAGCTTTCTTT. As protein: CASSSSGQVTEAFF.

The J gene is TRBJ2-7, the V gene TRBV6-5; D uncertain. Germline-derived CDR1 and CDR2 are MNHEY and SVGAGI. V lost 8 bases, J lost 3 bases, and 8 bases lay in between. This CDR3 is 11 amino acids long. The CDR3 reads CASGKYYEQYF. The CDR3 nucleotides are TGTGCCAGCGGCAAATACTACGAGCAGTACTTC.

The J gene is TRBJ2-1, the V gene TRBV7-3; 9 bases are shared with TRBD2. V lost 5 bases, J lost 5 bases, and 13 bases stayed unmatched. CDR3 length: 17 amino acids. Germline V gives CDR1 SGHTA, CDR2 FQGTGA. CDR3 DNA sequence: TGTGCCAGCAGCCTCGCAATGGGCGGGGGGGATAACAATGAGCAGTTCTTC. It specifies CASSLAMGGGDNNEQFF.